The 7 T cell receptor beta chains listed next were all sequenced from one sample in a study of cytotoxic CD8 clonotypes in ibrutinib-treated CLL. Clones were sequenced by immunoSEQ multiplex PCR, and TCRdb holds only the in-frame ones, with some missing. This table holds fewer than 400,000 clones, under 70% found once. This sample comprised PBMCs, obtained after 36 months of ibrutinib treatment. These receptors all come from a human donor with chronic lymphocytic leukemia.

This clone was found a few times. V and J are TRBV6-5 and TRBJ2-4, with D perhaps TRBD1 (6 bases). The germline V gene has CDR1 MNHEY and CDR2 SVGAGI. Trimming took 6 bases from V and 4 from J, leaving 10 bases between them. The CDR3 spans 13 residues. The CDR3 nucleotides read TGTGCCAGCAGCGGTACAGGGAAAAACATTCAGTACTTC. Translation gives CASSGTGKNIQYF.

The J gene is TRBJ1-2, the V gene TRBV6-6; D is uncertain. The CDR3 runs to 13 residues. Germline CDR1 reads MNHNY; CDR2 reads SVGAGI (reference sequence). The V end lost 2 bases, the J end lost 4 bases, and 8 bases lay between the germline ends. For the CDR3, the DNA is TGTGCCAGCAGTTACGAGGGTGCCTATGGCTACACCTTC. It is translated as CASSYEGAYGYTF.

J is TRBJ1-1 and V is TRBV5-3; D call uncertain. TRBV5-3 is placed among ORFs of uncertain function. V shed 4 bases and J shed 6 bases, with 13 bases lying between them. The CDR3 consists of 13 residues. The CDR3 reads CARSPVPRPEAFF. CDR3 bases: TGTGCCAGAAGCCCGGTTCCGCGGCCTGAAGCTTTCTTT.

The chain couples TRBV13 to TRBJ2-7, with 11 nucleotides matching TRBD2. Germline trimming cut 5 bases from V and 5 bases from J; bases unmatched to any gene: 8. CDR1 is PRHDT and CDR2 is FYEKMQ in the germline V gene (reference sequence). The CDR3 covers 15 residues. CDR3 DNA: TGTGCCAGCAGCCCAATAGCGGGAGGGCCCAACGAGCAGTACTTC. This encodes CASSPIAGGPNEQYF.

V is TRBV5-1 and J is TRBJ2-7; 9 bases align to TRBD1. The germline V gene encodes CDR1 SGHRS and CDR2 YFSETQ. V trimming: 1 base; J trimming: 3 bases; junction bases outside the gene matches: 2. There are 14 residues in the CDR3. The CDR3 bases are TGCGCCAGCAGCTTGACAGGGGGCTACTACGAGCAGTACTTC. Translated: CASSLTGGYYEQYF.

CDR3 protein: CSVGGDGELFF. In DNA, the CDR3 is TGCAGCGTTGGAGGGGACGGGGAGCTGTTTTTT. The gene calls are TRBV29-1 and TRBJ2-2; D is perhaps TRBD1 or TRBD2 (5 bases each). V lost 4 bases to trimming and J lost 7 bases, with 7 bases between them. This CDR3 is built from 11 residues. Germline CDR1 is SQVTM and CDR2 is ANQGSEA.

This clone was observed once. This chain joins TRBV10-3 and TRBJ2-5; D call uncertain. This CDR3 comprises 13 residues. The germline gives CDR1 ENHRY, CDR2 SYGVKD. V lost 3 bases and J lost 4, with 9 bases in between. The DNA of the CDR3 is TGTGCCATCAGTGACGTCGAAAGAGAGACCCAGTACTTC. Amino acid sequence: CAISDVERETQYF.